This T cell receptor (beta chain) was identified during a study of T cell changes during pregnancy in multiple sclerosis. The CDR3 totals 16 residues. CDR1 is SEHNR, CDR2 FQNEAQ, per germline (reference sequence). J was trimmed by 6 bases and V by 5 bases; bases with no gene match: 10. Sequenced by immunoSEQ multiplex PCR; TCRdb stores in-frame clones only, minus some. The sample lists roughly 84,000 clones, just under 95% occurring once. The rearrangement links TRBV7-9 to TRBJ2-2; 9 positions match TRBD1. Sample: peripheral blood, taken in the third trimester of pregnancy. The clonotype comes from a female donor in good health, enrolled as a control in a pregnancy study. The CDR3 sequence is CASSPRDTGGAGELFF. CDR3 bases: TGTGCCAGCAGCCCACGGGACACAGGGGGCGCCGGGGAGCTGTTTTTT.